This TCR beta chain was found in a study of early T cells in non-severe SARS-CoV-2 infection. A single record per CDR3 protein comes from TCRdb applying MiXCR to the 5' RACE reads. The data hold tens of thousands of distinct CDR3 sequences, with approximately 10% observed a single time. This clonotype was observed a few times. V was trimmed by 4 bases and J by 6 bases, leaving 16 bases between them. In germline, CDR1 is SQVTM, CDR2 ANQGSEA. The CDR3 is 13 amino acids. V usage is TRBV29-1 and J usage is TRBJ2-7, with D possibly TRBD2 on 5 matching bases. The sequencing sample was made of whole blood. The receptor comes from an adult who was a healthcare worker with PCR-confirmed SARS-CoV-2 infection or an uninfected control (not recorded which). The CDR3 DNA follows: TGCAGCGTTGCCGGGGTAGGGATGCGCGAGCAGTACTTC. Translating gives CSVAGVGMREQYF.